The sequence of this T cell receptor (beta chain) was determined in a study of PD-L1 blockade in urothelial cancer. Study as a whole: Around 2014, patients got going on atezolizumab, taking 1,200 mg intravenously every 3 weeks. About 90% of the roughly 30 patients were men who had bladder-origin urothelial cancer.

Profiled with immunoSEQ multiplex PCR; TCRdb holds only in-frame clones, not every one. The sample lists tens of thousands of clones, under 90% occurring once. Described time point: pretreatment peripheral blood. V dropped 5 bases and J dropped 2 bases, with 3 bases sitting between them. This CDR3 region has 11 residues. CDR1 is SGHVS and CDR2 is FQNEAQ in the germline V gene. V and J are TRBV7-8 and TRBJ2-5, with D unresolved. The clonotype comes from a man between 65 and 80 years old with urothelial cancer. This specimen was PBMCs, taken around atezolizumab (anti-PD-L1) treatment. The CDR3 loop is CASSLQETQYF. The CDR3, as DNA: TGTGCCAGCAGCCTTCAAGAGACCCAGTACTTC.